A selection of T cell receptor beta chains follows, all from one sample in a study of glioma-infiltrating T cells after dendritic cell vaccination. TCRdb's table, derived via immunoSEQ multiplex PCR, lists solely in-frame clones and lacks some. Of over 65,000 clones listed, about 85% were seen once; the top ten hold approximately 8%. This material consisted of blood, taken after dendritic cell vaccination. These receptors originate from a human donor with glioblastoma. Each CDR3 is given with its conserved first and last residue. The D gene is left open where the match is weak. Clone size is given for some rows only: seen once, a few or many times, or a class if the clone is expanded.

clone size: once; V gene: TRBV7-2; D gene: TRBD1; CDR3 length: 16; J gene: TRBJ1-6; CDR3 protein: CASSPKTGVNNSPLHF; CDR3 DNA: TGTGCCAGCAGCCCAAAGACAGGGGTAAATAATTCACCCCTCCACTTT
clone size: -; V gene: TRBV5-6; D gene: -; CDR3 length: 15; J gene: TRBJ2-1; CDR3 protein: CASSKLALDYNEQFF; CDR3 DNA: TGTGCCAGCAGCAAACTAGCTCTCGACTACAATGAGCAGTTCTTC
clone size: -; V gene: TRBV2; D gene: TRBD1; CDR3 length: 16; J gene: TRBJ2-3; CDR3 protein: CASSPSTGLGTDTQYF; CDR3 DNA: TGTGCCAGCAGCCCCTCGACAGGGTTAGGCACAGATACGCAGTATTTT
clone size: -; V gene: TRBV5-4; D gene: TRBD1; CDR3 length: 16; J gene: TRBJ2-1; CDR3 protein: CASSSRTGTGDNEQFF; CDR3 DNA: TGTGCCAGCAGCTCCCGAACCGGGACAGGGGACAATGAGCAGTTCTTC
clone size: -; V gene: TRBV5-1; D gene: TRBD2; CDR3 length: 15; J gene: TRBJ2-1; CDR3 protein: CASSTVAGTYNEQFF; CDR3 DNA: TGCGCCAGCAGCACCGTAGCGGGGACCTACAATGAGCAGTTCTTC
clone size: few; V gene: TRBV25-1; D gene: TRBD1; CDR3 length: 17; J gene: TRBJ2-3; CDR3 protein: CASSTSVQGTSTDTQYF; CDR3 DNA: TGTGCCAGCAGCACCTCAGTACAGGGGACAAGCACAGATACGCAGTATTTT
clone size: -; V gene: TRBV6-1; D gene: -; CDR3 length: 13; J gene: TRBJ2-7; CDR3 protein: CASKQGGAYEQYF; CDR3 DNA: TGTGCCAGCAAGCAAGGGGGTGCCTACGAGCAGTACTTC
clone size: -; V gene: TRBV11-2; D gene: TRBD1; CDR3 length: 16; J gene: TRBJ2-7; CDR3 protein: CASSDPGQGSSYEQYF; CDR3 DNA: TGTGCCAGCAGCGACCCGGGACAGGGGAGCTCCTACGAGCAGTACTTC
clone size: -; V gene: TRBV19; D gene: -; CDR3 length: 14; J gene: TRBJ1-1; CDR3 protein: CASRQTGRNTEAFF; CDR3 DNA: TGTGCCAGTAGACAAACAGGGAGGAACACTGAAGCTTTCTTT
clone size: -; V gene: TRBV5-1; D gene: -; CDR3 length: 13; J gene: TRBJ2-3; CDR3 protein: CASSSGSPDTQYF; CDR3 DNA: TGCGCCAGCAGCTCTGGGAGCCCAGATACGCAGTATTTT
clone size: -; V gene: TRBV7-2; D gene: -; CDR3 length: 12; J gene: TRBJ2-7; CDR3 protein: CASSQASYEQYF; CDR3 DNA: TGTGCCAGCAGCCAAGCATCCTACGAGCAGTACTTC
clone size: -; V gene: TRBV7-3; D gene: -; CDR3 length: 13; J gene: TRBJ2-5; CDR3 protein: CASSPDPGETQYF; CDR3 DNA: TGTGCCAGCAGCCCCGACCCGGGGGAGACCCAGTACTTC
clone size: -; V gene: TRBV28; D gene: TRBD1; CDR3 length: 16; J gene: TRBJ2-1; CDR3 protein: CASSSPGTGSYNEQFF; CDR3 DNA: TGTGCCAGCAGTTCCCCCGGGACAGGGTCCTACAATGAGCAGTTCTTC
clone size: -; V gene: TRBV9; D gene: TRBD1; CDR3 length: 14; J gene: TRBJ2-7; CDR3 protein: CASSAEGQFYEQYF; CDR3 DNA: TGTGCCAGCAGCGCCGAGGGACAGTTCTACGAGCAGTACTTC
clone size: once; V gene: TRBV11-2; D gene: TRBD1; CDR3 length: 15; J gene: TRBJ1-2; CDR3 protein: CASSLDMTGWYGYTF; CDR3 DNA: TGTGCCAGCAGCTTAGATATGACAGGGTGGTATGGCTACACCTTC